The 29 T cell receptor beta chains in this list originate from one sample, sequenced in a study of T cell repertoires in cytomegalovirus infection. TCRdb fed the reads into MiXCR, producing one record per CDR3 protein. The data contain 150,000 or so distinct CDR3 sequences, more than 15% of them singletons. Input material: CD8+ T cells from PBMCs. The source of these receptors is a human donor in good health (CMV status not recorded). Some clones in this sample may be carry-over from other donors' samples.

The rearrangement uses TRBV7-3 and TRBJ2-4, with 7 bases fitting TRBD2. Trimming removed 3 bases from V and 5 bases from J; junction bases left unmatched: 7. Germline CDR1 and CDR2: SGHTA and FQGTGA. CDR3 size: 15 residues. CDR3 DNA: TGTGCCAGCAGCTTGACGGGTGGGGGGGAAAACATTCAGTACTTC. This encodes CASSLTGGGENIQYF.

This clonotype was recorded at least ten times. V is TRBV7-2 and J is TRBJ2-7, with TRBD1 matching over 10 bases. V trimming: 1 base; J trimming: 4 bases; junction bases outside the gene matches: 7. The CDR3 extends over 16 amino acids. The germline CDR1 and CDR2 sequences are SGHTA and FQGNSA. The CDR3 DNA follows: TGTGCCAGCAGCTTAGGATACCGGGACAGGGGATACGAGCAGTACTTC. Its protein is CASSLGYRDRGYEQYF.

This clonotype has just a few counts. The chain recombines TRBV5-1 with TRBJ2-7, with 13 nucleotides matching TRBD2. V gave up 4 bases and J gave up 5 bases; unmatched junction bases: 3. Germline V lookup: CDR1 SGHRS, CDR2 YFSETQ. This CDR3 comprises 14 residues. As DNA, the CDR3 is TGCGCCAGCAGCACCGGGACTAGCGGGGACGAGCAGTACTTC. Its translation: CASSTGTSGDEQYF.

CDR3: CASSGGLAGSSYNEQFF. DNA of the CDR3: TGTGCCAGCAGCGGCGGACTAGCGGGAAGCTCCTACAATGAGCAGTTCTTC. The chain carries TRBV7-8 and TRBJ2-1; 12 nucleotides agree with TRBD2. Germline assignment: CDR1 SGHVS and CDR2 FQNEAQ. V was pared by 5 bases and J by 0 bases, with 5 bases of the junction left unmatched. The CDR3 consists of 17 residues.

Sample share makes this clonotype medium-sized. The J gene is TRBJ2-1, the V gene TRBV7-2; 7 bases are shared with TRBD2. CDR1 and CDR2 (germline): SGHTA, FQGNSA. Trimming removed 2 bases from V and 9 bases from J; junction bases left unmatched: 16. The CDR3 is 17 residues long. The CDR3 loop reads CASSLNVRLAAGGEQFF. CDR3 nucleotide sequence: TGTGCCAGCAGCTTAAATGTTAGGCTAGCGGCCGGCGGTGAGCAGTTCTTC.

The chain joins TRBV11-2 to TRBJ2-1, with D hard to call. Germline V gives CDR1 SGHAT, CDR2 FQNNGV. This CDR3 has 14 residues. The V end was cut by 5 bases, the J end by 0 bases, with 8 bases between. The CDR3 spells CASSRSTSYNEQFF. CDR3 nucleotides: TGTGCCAGCAGCAGGAGTACCTCCTACAATGAGCAGTTCTTC.

This clonotype turned up a few times. The chain links TRBV11-2 to TRBJ2-5; TRBD2 matches 9 bases. V was clipped by 4 bases and J by 1 base; unmatched bases: 7. In germline, CDR1 is SGHAT, CDR2 FQNNGV. The CDR3 contains 16 residues. The CDR3 DNA sequence: TGTGCCAGCAGCTCCCTGACTAGCGGAACCCAAGAGACCCAGTACTTC. Its translation: CASSSLTSGTQETQYF.

This clonotype showed up many times. The chain is built from TRBV5-6 and TRBJ2-2; D remains unclear. Germline V gene data show CDR1 as SGHDT and CDR2 as YYEEEE. Between the trimmed V and J ends, which lost 0 bases and 4 bases, there was a span of 4 bases. The length of the CDR3 is 13 residues. The CDR3: CASSLGGTGELFF. CDR3 sequence (DNA): TGTGCCAGCAGCTTGGGGGGCACCGGGGAGCTGTTTTTT.

The rearrangement links TRBV7-2 to TRBJ2-2; D not certain. The germline V gene encodes CDR1 SGHTA and CDR2 FQGNSA. The CDR3 covers 16 residues. Trimming shortened V by 6 bases and J by 5 bases, and 19 bases separated the two germline ends. CDR3 in amino acids: CASSRNIWPLTGELFF. The CDR3 DNA reads TGTGCCAGCAGTCGGAATATCTGGCCTTTAACCGGGGAGCTGTTTTTT. The full variable domain, completed using reference TRBV7-2 and TRBJ2-2, is GAGVSQSPSNKVTEKGKDVELRCDPISGHTALYWYRQSLGQGLEFLIYFQGNSAPDKSGLPSDRFSAERTGGSVSTLTIQRTQQEDSAVYLCASSRNIWPLTGELFFGEGSRLTVL.

This clonotype came up a few times. The chain uses TRBV7-8 and TRBJ2-7; tentative D call: TRBD2 (5 bases). This CDR3 spans 16 amino acids. Trimming removed 1 base from V and 2 bases from J, with 15 bases in between. CDR1 is SGHVS, CDR2 FQNEAQ, per germline. The CDR3 bases are TGTGCCAGCAGCTTAGGGTCGACTACAAGACCCTACGAGCAGTACTTC. It codes for CASSLGSTTRPYEQYF.

The sample holds a few counts of this clonotype. V usage is TRBV10-3 and J usage is TRBJ2-2, with D perhaps TRBD2 (5 bases). Germline V gene sequence: CDR1 ENHRY, CDR2 SYGVKD. Trimming removed 3 bases from V and 6 bases from J, with 11 bases in between. The CDR3 consists of 14 residues. The CDR3 region is CAISERGSAGELFF. CDR3 in DNA: TGTGCCATCAGTGAAAGAGGGTCGGCCGGGGAGCTGTTTTTT.

The chain links TRBV28 to TRBJ2-1; D may be TRBD1 (6 bases). Germline V gene data show CDR1 as MDHEN and CDR2 as SYDVKM. This CDR3 contains 16 residues. Trimming took 2 bases from V and 0 from J, leaving 11 bases between them. Written as DNA, the CDR3 is TGTGCCAGCAGTTTACGAAGGGGGAGCTCCTACAATGAGCAGTTCTTC. It specifies CASSLRRGSSYNEQFF.

This clonotype was detected a few times. The chain couples TRBV6-2 or TRBV6-3 to TRBJ2-7; TRBD1 aligns across 9 bases. The CDR3 contains 15 residues. Germline values: CDR1 MNHEY, CDR2 SVGEGT. The ends lost 5 bases at V and 3 bases at J; junction bases unmatched: 8. CDR3 amino acids: CASSGDRVSFYEQYF. CDR3 DNA sequence: TGTGCCAGCAGTGGGGACAGGGTCTCCTTCTACGAGCAGTACTTC.

The V gene is TRBV29-1, the J gene TRBJ2-1; TRBD1 aligns across 12 bases. V lost 6 bases, J lost 9 bases, and 12 bases stayed unmatched. This CDR3 has 15 residues. From germline, CDR1 is SQVTM and CDR2 ANQGSEA. The CDR3 bases are TGCAGCGTAACCGGGACAGGGGGCCCAGGTAGTGAGCAGTTCTTC. Its translation: CSVTGTGGPGSEQFF.

Only a few counts were recorded for this clonotype. The rearrangement links TRBV28 to TRBJ2-5, with TRBD2 as a possible D gene (6 bases). Germline CDR1 is MDHEN and CDR2 is SYDVKM. Deletions cut 6 bases from V and 1 base from J, with 18 bases between. CDR3 length: 16 residues. The CDR3, as DNA: TGTGCCAGCAGAGAGGGAGGCACGAATGTCCAAGAGACCCAGTACTTC. It translates to CASREGGTNVQETQYF.

The chain links TRBV6-4 to TRBJ2-2, with TRBD2 matching over 7 bases. The CDR3 has 14 amino acids. The trim removed 0 bases at V and 5 bases at J, leaving 0 bases unmatched. Germline V lookup: CDR1 MRHNA, CDR2 SNTAGT. DNA for the CDR3: TGTGCCAGCAGTGACTCGGGGGGGACCGGGGAGCTGTTTTTT. Protein product: CASSDSGGTGELFF.

The chain carries TRBV7-2 and TRBJ2-2, with 7 bases matching TRBD2. CDR3 length: 15 amino acids. Per germline, CDR1 SGHTA and CDR2 FQGNSA. Trimming at V came to 3 bases and at J to 4 bases, leaving 5 bases not matched to a gene. CDR3 nucleotide sequence: TGTGCCAGCAGCTTCTGGGAGGGGAGCACCGGGGAGCTGTTTTTT. This translates into CASSFWEGSTGELFF.

The V gene is TRBV29-1, the J gene TRBJ2-2; 7 bases match TRBD1. V was pared by 2 bases and J by 3 bases, with 6 bases of the junction left unmatched. CDR3 length: 15 residues. Germline V gene data show CDR1 as SQVTM and CDR2 as ANQGSEA. Written as DNA, the CDR3 is TGCAGCGTTGAAAACGACAGGGTGGACACCGGGGAGCTGTTTTTT. Amino acids: CSVENDRVDTGELFF.

This chain connects TRBV6-2 or TRBV6-3 to TRBJ2-1, with a weak D call TRBD2 (6 bases). The CDR3 covers 18 residues. Germline assignment: CDR1 MNHEY and CDR2 SVGEGT. V was cut by 2 bases and J by 0 bases, with 17 bases left in between. CDR3 nucleotides: TGTGCCAGCAGTTACCCCCGGGGAGCGGGTAGCTCCTACAATGAGCAGTTCTTC. Protein: CASSYPRGAGSSYNEQFF.

This clonotype was seen many times. The rearrangement links TRBV7-2 to TRBJ2-1; D call uncertain. The germline V gene encodes CDR1 SGHTA and CDR2 FQGNSA. Deletions cut 1 base from V and 0 bases from J, with 13 bases between. The CDR3 loop spans 17 amino acids. The CDR3 DNA sequence: TGTGCCAGCAGCTTAGAGTGGGCGAGTAGCTCCTACAATGAGCAGTTCTTC. Its protein is CASSLEWASSSYNEQFF.

This chain connects TRBV28 to TRBJ2-1; 9 positions agree with TRBD2. Germline V gene lookup returns CDR1 MDHEN and CDR2 SYDVKM. The ends lost 5 bases at V and 8 bases at J; junction bases unmatched: 4. The CDR3 spans 13 residues. The CDR3 spells CASSTRGGDEQFF. Written as DNA, the CDR3 is TGTGCCAGCAGTACGCGGGGGGGAGATGAGCAGTTCTTC.

Ten or more counts support this clonotype. The chain carries TRBV6-2 or TRBV6-3 and TRBJ2-7; D gene ambiguous. This CDR3 has 11 amino acids. CDR1 MNHEY and CDR2 SVGEGT come from the germline V gene. The V end lost 6 bases, the J end lost 3 bases, and 6 bases lay between the germline ends. CDR3 coding DNA: TGTGCCAGCAGGATCCACTACGAGCAGTACTTC. It translates to CASRIHYEQYF.

This clonotype occurred a few times. The V call is TRBV6-6, the J call TRBJ1-1; D is uncertain. CDR1 MNHNY and CDR2 SVGAGI come from the germline V gene (reference sequence). V lost 4 bases, J lost 0 bases, and 12 bases lay in between. This CDR3 is built from 15 residues. CDR3 in amino acids: CASSSVPRVNTEAFF. The CDR3 nucleotides read TGTGCCAGCAGTTCCGTTCCGAGGGTGAACACTGAAGCTTTCTTT.

V and J are TRBV2 and TRBJ2-3; D might be TRBD2 (5 bases). This CDR3 spans 15 amino acids. Trimming shortened V by 5 bases and J by 2 bases, and 14 bases separated the two germline ends. The germline V gene has CDR1 SNHLY and CDR2 FYNNEI. The CDR3, as DNA: TGTGCCAGCAGTTTGTCAGCGGCCCTCACAGATACGCAGTATTTT. Translated: CASSLSAALTDTQYF.

This clonotype was seen a few times. The V gene is TRBV5-4, the J gene TRBJ2-1, with 9 bases matching TRBD1. The CDR3 runs 15 residues. Germline CDR1 and CDR2: SGHNT and YYREEE (reference sequence). The V segment lost 4 bases and the J segment 1 base; nucleotides outside the gene matches: 3. CDR3 DNA sequence: TGTGCCAGCAGCGGGACAGGGATTTCCTACAATGAGCAGTTCTTC. Encoded protein: CASSGTGISYNEQFF.

This sequence joins TRBV28 and TRBJ2-5; D remains unclear. The V end was cut by 2 bases, the J end by 5 bases, with 6 bases between. CDR3 length: 12 amino acids. Germline V lookup: CDR1 MDHEN, CDR2 SYDVKM. The CDR3 loop is CASSLTEETQYF. CDR3 coding DNA: TGTGCCAGCAGTTTAACGGAGGAGACCCAGTACTTC.

Note on this clonotype: An end of the junction differs from the germline gene, which may be a read error. The rearrangement links TRBV15 to TRBJ2-2; D may be TRBD1 or TRBD2 (6 bases each). The CDR3 covers 14 residues. Germline V lookup: CDR1 LNHNV, CDR2 YYDKDF (reference sequence). The CDR3 DNA sequence: TGTGCCACCAGCCTTTGGAGGGACACCGGGAAGCTGTTTTTT. Amino acid sequence: CATSLWRDTGKLFF.

This clonotype was seen a few times. The chain combines TRBV6-5 with TRBJ2-7; D uncertain. This CDR3 has 13 amino acids. Germline V gives CDR1 MNHEY, CDR2 SVGAGI. The V end was cut by 2 bases, the J end by 2 bases, with 7 bases between. The DNA of the CDR3 is TGTGCCAGCAGTTACGGTCGGACCTACGAGCAGTACTTC. It is translated as CASSYGRTYEQYF.

The chain couples TRBV28 to TRBJ2-7; 8 nucleotides agree with TRBD1. Germline-derived CDR1 and CDR2 are MDHEN and SYDVKM. The V gene end was trimmed by 7 bases and the J gene end by 2 bases; junction bases not matched to a gene: 4. The CDR3 spans 13 residues. The CDR3 here is CASIEQGAYEQYF. CDR3 sequence (DNA): TGTGCCAGCATAGAACAGGGGGCCTACGAGCAGTACTTC.